A selection of T cell receptor beta chains follows, all from one sample in a study of blood T cell repertoires in COVID-19. Method: immunoSEQ multiplex PCR; TCRdb's copy keeps in-frame clones and lacks some. This table has around 620,000 clones, approximately 90% appearing once. Sequenced input: peripheral blood. The receptors were gathered from a woman aged 18-29 years with acute or convalescent COVID-19. Both conserved end residues are part of each CDR3. The D gene is left open where the match is weak. Clone size is not always given. Where it is, it says once, few, many or a class for expanded clones.

d_call: -
j_call: TRBJ1-3
v_call: TRBV30
clone_size: few
cdr3_nt: TGTGCCTGGAGTATCGGGGGGAGCTCTGGAAACACCATATATTTT
cdr3_aa: CAWSIGGSSGNTIYF

d_call: TRBD1
j_call: TRBJ1-4
v_call: TRBV7-9
clone_size: -
cdr3_nt: TGTGCCAGCAGCACCACAGGGGGGGAAAAACTGTTTTTT
cdr3_aa: CASSTTGGEKLFF

d_call: -
j_call: TRBJ1-1
v_call: TRBV7-2
clone_size: -
cdr3_nt: TGTGCCAGCAGTTTCGACAGGCCTCTCAAGAACACTGAAGCTTTCTTT
cdr3_aa: CASSFDRPLKNTEAFF

d_call: TRBD1
j_call: TRBJ1-2
v_call: TRBV5-4
clone_size: -
cdr3_nt: TGTGCCAGCAGCCCTCTCGGACAGGAAAGAAGCTATGGCTACACCTTC
cdr3_aa: CASSPLGQERSYGYTF

d_call: TRBD1
j_call: TRBJ1-5
v_call: TRBV9
clone_size: few
cdr3_nt: TGTGCCAGCAGCGTGGGACAGGGCGTAGACCAGCCCCAGCATTTT
cdr3_aa: CASSVGQGVDQPQHF

d_call: -
j_call: TRBJ2-3
v_call: TRBV9
clone_size: -
cdr3_nt: TGTGCCAGCAGCCCGTACGTGGGGCCGGATACGCAGTATTTT
cdr3_aa: CASSPYVGPDTQYF

d_call: -
j_call: TRBJ1-6
v_call: TRBV3-1/TRBV3-2
clone_size: -
cdr3_nt: TGTGCCAGCAGGGGGGGAGAAAATTCACCCCTCCACTTT
cdr3_aa: CASRGGENSPLHF

d_call: -
j_call: TRBJ1-2
v_call: TRBV30
clone_size: -
cdr3_nt: TGTGCCTGGAGCGAGGGCCGGGTGGGAGGCTACACCTTC
cdr3_aa: CAWSEGRVGGYTF

d_call: TRBD1
j_call: TRBJ1-4
v_call: TRBV30
clone_size: -
cdr3_nt: TGTGCCTGGAGTTTCGGACAGGCGGCCGTTGAAAAACTGTTTTTT
cdr3_aa: CAWSFGQAAVEKLFF

d_call: TRBD1
j_call: TRBJ2-4
v_call: TRBV27
clone_size: -
cdr3_nt: TGTGCCAGCAGTTCGACCGGGACAGGGGCCAAAAACATTCAGTACTTC
cdr3_aa: CASSSTGTGAKNIQYF